This T cell receptor (beta chain) was retrieved from a study of blood T cell repertoires in COVID-19. The germline V gene encodes CDR1 SGHNT and CDR2 YYREEE (reference sequence). The CDR3 consists of 12 residues. V was clipped by 1 base and J by 4 bases, with 6 bases between them. A word on this clone: The sample carries other DNA sequences with the same CDR3.

Only in-frame clones appear in the TCRdb table, and some are missing; sequencing was by immunoSEQ multiplex PCR. The sample yields about 200,000 clones, 85% to 90% seen once. This chain joins TRBV5-4 and TRBJ2-7; maybe TRBD1 (5 bases). The sample was peripheral blood. The clonotype comes from a woman in her 70s with acute or convalescent COVID-19. CDR3 bases: TGTGCCAGCAGCTTGAGGGGTTACGAGCAGTACTTC. Encoded protein: CASSLRGYEQYF.